This T cell receptor beta chain was identified in a study of blood T cell repertoires in COVID-19 (dated by TCRdb to about 2020). For the wider study: Samples covering the acute and convalescent phases of COVID-19 were provided by collaborators in the United States, Italy and Spain. The material from the prospective study consisted of cDNA or gDNA derived from T cells, B-cell-depleted T cells, or PBMCs. The dataset comprised deeply sampled blood TCRbeta repertoires from subjects exposed to, actively infected with, or recovered from COVID-19. The repertoires were released in a freely available public database meant as a resource for research on the immune response to SARS-CoV-2. Samples were obtained from the ongoing ImmuneRACE study (first 160 participants) and from approximately 1,200 subjects provided by 6 global collaborators. A de-identified subject ID, COVID-19 status, age in years and sex were almost always included in the sample metadata. HLA class I and class II types, where available, came from metadata supplied by the sample provider rather than from assay-based typing. On the study overall, not on this receptor specifically: The amount of clinical and demographic metadata varied by source and participant and was provided uncurated.

V is cut back by 4 bases and J by 7 bases, with 5 bases in the junction unmatched. From the cysteine up to the phenylalanine, the CDR3 has a length of 14 residues. The kept DNA is CDR3 alone, 42 bases in frame from the first base. The germline V gene sets CDR1 to MGHRA and CDR2 to YSYEKL. With respect to this clone: This receptor's antigen is unknown. Per-base quality was not reported, and no clone a single base away is much larger than it. Other DNA sequences in this sample translate to the same CDR3.

The immunoSEQ Assay, a bias-controlled multiplex PCR, was used to amplify TCRbeta CDR3 regions from genomic DNA. Processing in the source paper ran as follows. Nucleated cell counts per sample were estimated from amplification of reference gene primers within the assay. Sequence reads were collapsed and filtered to measure the absolute abundance of every unique TCRbeta CDR3 rearrangement. For each sample, productive Simpson clonality was calculated as the square root of Simpson's diversity index across productive rearrangements. This immuneACCESS table, as held by TCRdb, lists in-frame sequences with V and J called but not all clones. Of the missing ones, under half trace to an unresolved V gene in checked studies; the others have no known cause. That table gives V, J and clone size, and the DNA gave D and trimming. Recorded for this sample are about 160,000 clones; around 93% of them occurred a single time. The ten largest clones represent approximately 4.9% of the sample.

In Seattle, one collaborating source enrolled patients while the infection was active and tracked those patients longitudinally over the course of disease. Collaborating institutions collected whole blood in K2EDTA tubes following their own protocols. Collaborator samples were shipped for TCRbeta analysis as frozen whole blood, isolated PBMCs, or DNA extracted from either sample type. What was sequenced was peripheral blood. This TCR was recovered from a man aged 25 to 45 with COVID-19, enrolled during active disease. The chain is encoded by TRBV4-1 joined to TRBJ1-2, with 11 bases matching TRBD1. The DNA sequence follows: TGCGCCAGCAGCCTCGGACAGGGGGCAGGTGGCTACACCTTC. This yields the protein CASSLGQGAGGYTF.